A selection of T cell receptor beta chains follows, all from one sample in a study of cytomegalovirus exposure and HLA in healthy donors. TCRdb's table, derived via immunoSEQ multiplex PCR, lists solely in-frame clones and lacks some. The data show about 130,000 clones, about 84% seen once. Sequences were obtained from PBMCs. All receptors derive from a boy younger than 18 in good health and CMV-seronegative. The CDR3 runs from the conserved cysteine through the conserved F or W. A D gene is named only where the DNA matches it firmly. The size entry is marked missing in some rows and otherwise reads once, few, many or a size class.

abundance,v_gene,j_gene,d_gene,CDR3aa,CDR3nt
few,TRBV9,TRBJ1-2,TRBD1,CASSVGGTAANYGYTF,TGTGCCAGCAGCGTGGGTGGGACAGCAGCTAACTATGGCTACACCTTC
.,TRBV5-6,TRBJ2-2,TRBD1,CASSSRDRGVIAGELFF,TGTGCCAGCAGCAGCCGGGACAGGGGAGTAATCGCCGGGGAGCTGTTTTTT
.,TRBV6-1,TRBJ1-5,TRBD1,CASSERDSSNQPQHF,TGTGCCAGCAGTGAAAGGGACAGCAGCAATCAGCCCCAGCATTTT
.,TRBV28,TRBJ2-7,TRBD1,CASRTGQVYEQYF,TGTGCCAGCAGGACGGGACAGGTCTACGAGCAGTACTTC
.,TRBV9,TRBJ1-2,.,CASSVVPGDNYGYTF,TGTGCCAGCAGCGTAGTGCCAGGGGATAACTATGGCTACACCTTC
few,TRBV7-9,TRBJ2-1,TRBD1,CASSLYGQGDNEQFF,TGTGCCAGCAGCTTATACGGCCAGGGGGACAATGAGCAGTTCTTC
.,TRBV5-6,TRBJ1-2,.,CASSLVWSDGYTF,TGTGCCAGCAGCTTGGTCTGGTCGGATGGCTACACCTTC
.,TRBV6-4,TRBJ2-3,.,CASSDPGSLFYDTQYF,TGTGCCAGCAGTGACCCGGGGAGCTTATTCTACGATACGCAGTATTTT
.,TRBV7-2,TRBJ2-3,.,CASSPQLDTQYF,TGTGCCAGCAGCCCCCAGTTGGATACGCAGTATTTT
.,TRBV4-1,TRBJ1-5,.,CASSQVVKERLGNQPQHF,TGCGCCAGCAGCCAAGTCGTGAAGGAGAGGTTGGGCAATCAGCCCCAGCATTTT
.,TRBV27,TRBJ2-7,.,CASSLTATDGQYF,TGTGCCAGCAGCTTGACAGCTACGGACGGGCAGTACTTC
.,TRBV27,TRBJ1-5,.,CASSFRGGNQPQHF,TGTGCCAGCAGTTTCAGGGGTGGCAATCAGCCCCAGCATTTT
.,TRBV30,TRBJ2-3,TRBD1,CAWRALDRDTDTQYF,TGTGCCTGGAGGGCTTTGGACAGGGACACAGATACGCAGTATTTT
.,TRBV25-1,TRBJ1-5,TRBD1,CASSPQGDDQPQHF,TGTGCCAGCAGTCCACAGGGGGATGATCAGCCCCAGCATTTT
.,TRBV20-1,TRBJ2-1,.,CSGAFFDEQFF,TGCAGTGGGGCCTTTTTTGATGAGCAGTTCTTC
.,TRBV9,TRBJ2-3,.,CASSGEALDTQYF,TGTGCCAGCAGCGGTGAGGCGTTAGATACGCAGTATTTT
.,TRBV6-1,TRBJ1-2,.,CASAKGFDGYTF,TGTGCCAGCGCCAAGGGGTTCGATGGCTACACCTTC
.,TRBV7-9,TRBJ1-2,TRBD1,CASSSDRSGGGYTF,TGTGCCAGCAGCTCCGACAGGTCAGGGGGTGGCTACACCTTC
once,TRBV5-4,TRBJ2-7,TRBD1,CASSLGDRGHEQYF,TGTGCCAGCAGCTTGGGGGACAGGGGGCACGAGCAGTACTTC
.,TRBV30,TRBJ1-1,TRBD1,CAWGTGAILEAFF,TGTGCCTGGGGGACAGGAGCCATACTTGAAGCTTTCTTT
.,TRBV5-6,TRBJ1-5,TRBD1,CTSSSRDRGLYSNQPQHF,TGTACCAGCAGCTCCCGGGACAGGGGCCTGTATAGCAATCAGCCCCAGCATTTT
once,TRBV19,TRBJ2-7,TRBD1,CASSDGTGGYEQYF,TGTGCCAGTAGCGACGGGACAGGGGGTTACGAGCAGTACTTC
.,TRBV4-2,TRBJ1-1,.,CASSQVQGRTEAFF,TGTGCCAGCAGCCAAGTTCAGGGCCGGACTGAAGCTTTCTTT
.,TRBV11-3,TRBJ2-1,.,CASSPGRGSSYNEQFF,TGTGCCAGCAGCCCCGGACGGGGAAGCTCCTACAATGAGCAGTTCTTC
.,TRBV29-1,TRBJ2-6,TRBD2,CSVEERLAVPSGANVLTF,TGCAGCGTTGAAGAGAGGCTAGCGGTTCCCTCTGGGGCCAACGTCCTGACTTTC
.,TRBV4-1,TRBJ2-2,TRBD2,CASSQREGTGELFF,TGCGCCAGCAGCCAGCGGGAGGGCACTGGGGAGCTGTTTTTT
.,TRBV10-1,TRBJ2-7,.,CAPRRVTYEQYF,TGCGCCCCGAGGCGGGTAACCTACGAGCAGTACTTC
.,TRBV6-5,TRBJ2-2,.,CASSYGRDAAGELFF,TGTGCCAGCAGTTACGGGCGGGACGCTGCCGGGGAGCTGTTTTTT
.,TRBV30,TRBJ1-2,.,CAWIHGGGYTF,TGTGCCTGGATCCACGGGGGTGGCTACACCTTC
once,TRBV15,TRBJ1-5,.,CATSKGGGFSNQPQHF,TGTGCCACCAGCAAAGGCGGCGGATTTAGCAATCAGCCCCAGCATTTT
.,TRBV6-5,TRBJ2-7,.,CASSYSEQQYF,TGTGCCAGCAGTTACTCGGAGCAGCAGTACTTC
once,TRBV27,TRBJ2-1,TRBD1,CASSLGTGGEQFF,TGTGCCAGCAGTTTGGGAACAGGGGGTGAGCAGTTCTTC
.,TRBV14,TRBJ1-1,.,CASSRRGGYTEAFF,TGTGCCAGCAGTAGACGGGGAGGATACACTGAAGCTTTCTTT
.,TRBV27,TRBJ2-7,TRBD1,CASSSGTGGYEQYF,TGTGCCAGCAGTTCCGGGACAGGGGGCTACGAGCAGTACTTC
.,TRBV7-2,TRBJ2-1,TRBD2,CASSSRRLADNEQFF,TGTGCCAGCAGCTCGCGGCGACTAGCGGACAATGAGCAGTTCTTC
.,TRBV6-4,TRBJ1-1,.,CASRVTAGNTEAFF,TGTGCCAGCAGGGTGACAGCGGGAAACACTGAAGCTTTCTTT
.,TRBV18,TRBJ2-1,TRBD2,CASSLGTSPPEQFF,TGTGCCAGCTCACTGGGGACTAGCCCCCCTGAGCAGTTCTTC
.,TRBV5-1,TRBJ2-5,TRBD1,CASSPGTEETQYF,TGCGCCAGCAGCCCGGGGACAGAAGAGACCCAGTACTTC
.,TRBV5-1,TRBJ2-1,.,CASSPSSYNEQFF,TGCGCCAGCAGCCCCAGCTCCTACAATGAGCAGTTCTTC
.,TRBV15,TRBJ2-7,.,CATSSTAPAYEQYF,TGTGCCACCAGCAGTACAGCCCCCGCGTACGAGCAGTACTTC
.,TRBV5-1,TRBJ1-2,.,CASSLGNGYGYTF,TGCGCCAGCAGCTTGGGCAACGGCTATGGCTACACCTTC
.,TRBV10-3,TRBJ2-5,.,CAISGGGAQETQYF,TGTGCCATCAGTGGGGGCGGGGCACAAGAGACCCAGTACTTC
.,TRBV10-3,TRBJ2-1,.,CAISGGRGTNNNEQFF,TGTGCCATCAGTGGGGGTAGGGGGACTAATAACAATGAGCAGTTCTTC
.,TRBV4-2,TRBJ1-2,TRBD1,CASSPPRDRGGRNTF,TGTGCCAGCAGCCCGCCCCGGGACAGGGGCGGGAGGAACACCTTC
.,TRBV7-9,TRBJ2-5,.,CASRISDQETQYF,TGTGCCAGCAGAATTAGCGACCAAGAGACCCAGTACTTC
few,TRBV5-1,TRBJ2-3,.,CASSPGTYVEDTQYF,TGCGCCAGCAGCCCAGGGACTTACGTGGAAGATACGCAGTATTTT
few,TRBV7-3,TRBJ1-1,.,CASSPGSLGTEAFF,TGTGCCAGCAGCCCAGGATCTTTGGGCACTGAAGCTTTCTTT
.,TRBV5-6,TRBJ2-5,.,CASSLNLEETQYF,TGTGCCAGCAGCTTGAATCTAGAAGAGACCCAGTACTTC
.,TRBV9,TRBJ1-1,.,CASATGGFKSEAFF,TGTGCCAGCGCAACGGGGGGGTTTAAGTCTGAAGCTTTCTTT
.,TRBV30,TRBJ1-3,TRBD1,CAWSVVTGSGNTIYF,TGTGCCTGGAGTGTAGTGACAGGGAGTGGAAACACCATATATTTT
.,TRBV27,TRBJ2-1,.,CASSLGPHNEQFF,TGTGCCAGCAGTTTAGGGCCTCACAATGAGCAGTTCTTC
few,TRBV4-1,TRBJ2-7,TRBD2,CASSQERTSGRLYYEQYF,TGCGCCAGCAGCCAAGAGAGAACTAGCGGGAGATTATACTACGAGCAGTACTTC
.,TRBV5-6,TRBJ2-7,TRBD1,CASSPPDRGSNEQYF,TGTGCCAGCAGCCCCCCGGACAGGGGTTCAAACGAGCAGTACTTC
.,TRBV7-2,TRBJ2-7,.,CASSLAHIHYEQYF,TGTGCCAGCAGCTTAGCGCACATCCACTACGAGCAGTACTTC
.,TRBV6-6,TRBJ2-3,.,CASSYFGTDTQYF,TGTGCCAGCAGTTACTTCGGCACAGATACGCAGTATTTT
.,TRBV5-1,TRBJ2-7,.,CASSLVSGSYEQYF,TGCGCCAGCAGCTTGGTGTCAGGATCCTACGAGCAGTACTTC
.,TRBV30,TRBJ2-2,TRBD2,CAGRTSVSGELFF,TGTGCCGGAAGGACTAGCGTGTCCGGGGAGCTGTTTTTT
.,TRBV10-3,TRBJ1-2,.,CAISDSTAEDGYTF,TGTGCCATCAGTGACAGCACGGCGGAGGATGGCTACACCTTC